Sequencing of this T cell receptor beta chain was carried out in a study of tumor-infiltrating lymphocytes in primary liver carcinoma. Extraction of RNA together with DNA used roughly 20-32 mg of unsorted bulk tissue. Resection treated the patients' primary liver carcinoma. There were over 75% viable tumor cells in every single sample of tumor. Points from the study as a whole: Only around 8-25% of top clones occurred in all five tumor regions.

The V and J ends lost 3 bases and 5 bases, in that order; junction bases with no gene match: 8. The CDR3 contains 18 residues. Germline V gene data show CDR1 as KGHDR and CDR2 as SFDVKD. The authors made TCR beta cDNA from roughly 480 ng total RNA with a constant-region primer. Slightly modified ARM-PCR, run as three nested multiplex PCR rounds, produced the TCR beta libraries. Rounds one and two of PCR, each of 10 cycles, were primed with TRBV1-TRBV30 forward primers and a C-beta reverse primer. Via MiXCR, TCRdb re-called the multiplex PCR reads, giving one row per CDR3 protein. Of roughly 49,000 distinct CDR3 sequences in the sample, 70% to 85% were seen once. A note on this clonotype: Antigen specificity is unknown.

This chain links TRBV24-1 with TRBJ2-2; 13 bases are a match to TRBD2. The receptor comes from a middle-aged man with primary liver carcinoma and hepatitis B virus infection. The sequencing input was liver tumor tissue from sampling region 5. Subset meaning: tumor region T5, tumor centre. The CDR3 DNA follows: TGTGCCACCAGTGATGTCGAGACTAGCGGGAGGTTTACCGGGGAGCTGTTTTTT. Its translation is CATSDVETSGRFTGELFF.